The present TCR beta chain was sequenced within a study of blood T cell repertoires in COVID-19. For the study at large: Spain, Italy and the United States supplied samples that represented acute and convalescent COVID-19. The cDNA or gDNA used as material had been derived from T cells, B-cell-depleted T cells, or PBMCs.

In the authors' methods: Estimated nucleated cell counts came from reference gene primer amplification. Method: immunoSEQ multiplex PCR; TCRdb's copy keeps in-frame clones and lacks some. D and trimming were read from the DNA, whereas the V and J calls and clone size are those reported in that table. The data show roughly 60,000 clones, roughly four fifths seen once. The CDR3 loop spans 13 amino acids. Trimming shortened V by 5 bases and J by 0 bases, and 7 bases separated the two germline ends. Germline loops: CDR1 GTSNPN, CDR2 SVGIG (reference sequence). This clonotype was obtained from a man in his sixties with acute or convalescent COVID-19. Sequenced material: peripheral blood. The chain couples TRBV30 to TRBJ2-2, with D maybe TRBD1 (6 bases). Here the CDR3 reads CAWDRTNTGELFF. Written as DNA, the CDR3 is TGTGCCTGGGACAGGACGAACACCGGGGAGCTGTTTTTT.